The next 24 T cell receptor beta chains were all read from a single sample in a study of shared clonotypes between healthy human individuals (dated by TCRdb to about 2020). Libraries were constructed by the immunoSEQ multiplex PCR assay. TCRdb took this table from immuneACCESS and kept in-frame rearrangements with V and J called. Such tables lack part of the clones; where checked against another copy, unresolved V genes explain under half of the gap, and the rest is unexplained. Across this sample there are fewer than 600,000 clones, with about 80% seen only once. Jointly, the top ten make up around 11% of the sample. The sequenced material came from PBMCs. These receptors were obtained from a woman between 40 and 50 years old in good health. Some clones in this sample may be carry-over from other donors' samples.

The sample holds one count of this clone. The limits of the CDR3 on the DNA are not certain, so only TCRdb's listed CDR3 is given. The genes are TRBV30 and TRBJ2-7. The CDR3 numbers 15 amino acids, ends counted. From germline, CDR1 is GTSNPN and CDR2 SVGIG (reference sequence). The CDR3 protein is CAWSNRWGGGTGANF.

In this sample, this clone turned up a few times. The chain recombines TRBV19 with TRBJ1-5; D remains unclear. Per the germline V gene, CDR1 is LNHDA and CDR2 is SQIVND (reference sequence). The CDR3 sequence is 17 residues long. Trimming shortened V by 7 bases and J by 4 bases, and 23 bases separated the two germline ends. In nucleotides, the CDR3 is TGTGCCAGTACCACGCCACTTGGGCCAGGACCGAATCAGCCCCAGCATTTT. This encodes CASTTPLGPGPNQPQHF.

The chain joins TRBV10-1 to TRBJ1-1; no firm D call. The CDR3 runs to 12 residues. V lost 3 bases to trimming and J lost 11 bases, with 13 bases between them. Germline V lookup: CDR1 WNHNN, CDR2 SYGVQD (reference sequence). Here the CDR3 DNA reads TGCGCCAGCAGTGATCGTGGTCGGCCGGCTTTCTTT. This sequence encodes CASSDRGRPAFF.

The chain couples TRBV30 to TRBJ2-3; 10 nucleotides line up with TRBD2. The CDR3 totals 15 residues. The germline V gene encodes CDR1 GTSNPN and CDR2 SVGIG (reference sequence). V trimming: 0 bases; J trimming: 4 bases; junction bases outside the gene matches: 4. The CDR3 DNA sequence: TGTGCCTGGAGTGTAGCGGGAGGGCCCGCAGATACGCAGTATTTT. It is translated as CAWSVAGGPADTQYF.

The chain carries TRBV5-1 and TRBJ2-1; the D gene is possibly TRBD2 (6 bases). V lost 5 bases and J lost 5, with 17 bases in between. CDR1 and CDR2 (germline): SGHRS, YFSETQ. The CDR3 is 15 amino acids. The CDR3 spells CASRGGLAIDNEQFF. The CDR3 bases are TGCGCCAGCAGGGGGGGTCTAGCGATTGACAATGAGCAGTTCTTC. Full variable domain (outside the CDR3, taken from reference TRBV5-1 and TRBJ2-1): KAGVTQTPRYLIKTRGQQVTLSCSPISGHRSVSWYQQTPGQGLQFLFEYFSETQRNKGNFPGRFSGRQFSNSRSEMNVSTLELGDSALYLCASRGGLAIDNEQFFGPGTRLTVL.

The chain couples TRBV5-4 to TRBJ2-5; the D gene is possibly TRBD1 (6 bases). CDR3 size: 16 residues. V was pared by 2 bases and J by 0 bases, with 14 bases between. The V gene's germline CDR1 is SGHNT and CDR2 YYREEE (reference sequence). CDR3 sequence (DNA): TGTGCCAGCAGCTTTTGGGGGCGGGCGTACCAAGAGACCCAGTACTTC. This encodes CASSFWGRAYQETQYF. The full variable domain, in which reference TRBV5-4 and TRBJ2-5 provide the parts outside the CDR3, is ETGVTQSPTHLIKTRGQQVTLRCSSQSGHNTVSWYQQALGQGPQFIFQYYREEENGRGNFPPRFSGLQFPNYSSELNVNALELDDSALYLCASSFWGRAYQETQYFGPGTRLLVL.

This clone was detected only a few times. The genes are TRBV27 and TRBJ2-1; D is undetermined. This CDR3 is 17 amino acids long. The germline V gene encodes CDR1 MNHEY and CDR2 SMNVEV (reference sequence). V lost 6 bases and J 0 bases, leaving 18 bases between the germline ends. The CDR3 sequence is CASSSDPRQFSYNEQFF. For the CDR3, the DNA is TGTGCCAGCAGCTCGGACCCCCGGCAGTTCTCCTACAATGAGCAGTTCTTC.

The chain couples TRBV28 to TRBJ2-7, with D unclear. CDR1 is MDHEN, CDR2 SYDVKM, per germline. This CDR3 spans 12 amino acids. Deletions cut 4 bases from V and 3 bases from J, with 7 bases between. In DNA, the CDR3 is TGTGCCAGCAGTTACTTTTACTACGAGCAGTACTTC. Its protein is CASSYFYYEQYF.

Concerning this clone itself: The likely explanation is a read error, given a far larger clone one base away. The chain carries TRBV5-1 and TRBJ2-5; no reliable D call. TRBJ2-7 explains the end of the DNA better; the J call may be wrong. The CDR3 runs to 15 residues. CDR1 SGHRS and CDR2 YFSETQ come from the germline V gene. The CDR3 coding sequence is TGCGCCAGCATCTTGGCCCTACAGCAGCCCTACGAGCAGTACTTC. As protein: CASILALQQPYEQYF.

The chain uses TRBV5-1 and TRBJ2-7; TRBD2 matches 8 bases. J lost 4 bases, V lost 0 bases, and 9 bases had no gene match. The CDR3 runs to 16 residues. Germline lookup yields CDR1 SGHRS and CDR2 YFSETQ. The CDR3 loop is CASSLVGSGSSYEQYF. CDR3 coding DNA: TGCGCCAGCAGCTTGGTGGGGAGCGGGAGTTCGTACGAGCAGTACTTC.

This chain uses TRBV2 with TRBJ2-7; D is possibly TRBD1 (6 bases). The CDR3 is made up of 14 amino acids. Trimming shortened V by 7 bases and J by 1 base, and 14 bases separated the two germline ends. The germline V gene has CDR1 SNHLY and CDR2 FYNNEI. CDR3: CASNLPGQSYEQYF. CDR3 coding DNA: TGTGCCAGCAATCTCCCGGGACAATCCTACGAGCAGTACTTC. The full variable domain, its missing parts supplied by reference TRBV2 and TRBJ2-7, is EPEVTQTPSHQVTQMGQEVILRCVPISNHLYFYWYRQILGQKVEFLVSFYNNEISEKSEIFDDQFSVERPDGSNFTLKIRSTKLEDSAMYFCASNLPGQSYEQYFGPGTRLTVT.

The chain links TRBV28 to TRBJ2-2; 12 positions match TRBD2. V trimming: 5 bases; J trimming: 5 bases; junction bases outside the gene matches: 6. Germline V gene sequence: CDR1 MDHEN, CDR2 SYDVKM. This CDR3 has 16 residues. CDR3 loop: CASSPTSGRGTGELFF. CDR3 DNA sequence: TGTGCCAGCAGTCCGACTAGCGGGAGAGGAACCGGGGAGCTGTTTTTT.

Here the CDR3 DNA reads TGCGCCAGCAGCCAACGTGGACAGACTTTCCAAGAGACCCAGTACTTC. The encoded protein is CASSQRGQTFQETQYF. V gene TRBV4-1 combines with J gene TRBJ2-5; perhaps TRBD1 as D (6 bases). V was cut by 2 bases and J by 1 base, with 14 bases left in between. The CDR3 consists of 16 residues. Germline lookup yields CDR1 MGHRA and CDR2 YSYEKL.

This chain links TRBV5-4 with TRBJ2-3; D is uncertain. CDR3 length: 15 residues. V was pared by 1 base and J by 0 bases, with 9 bases between. CDR1 and CDR2 (germline): SGHNT, YYREEE (reference sequence). CDR3 residues: CASSLRQSSTDTQYF. CDR3 DNA: TGTGCCAGCAGCTTGCGCCAATCTAGCACAGATACGCAGTATTTT.

Details on this clone: Germline and junction disagree at one end, which may indicate a read error. The gene calls are TRBV10-3 and TRBJ1-4; 7 bases agree with TRBD1. The CDR3 is made up of 14 amino acids. Germline CDR1 and CDR2: ENHRY and SYGVKD. The CDR3 loop reads CAIRADRVNGKLFF. CDR3 nucleotide sequence: TGTGCCATCAGGGCCGACAGGGTGAATGGAAAACTGTTTTTT.

The chain couples TRBV2 to TRBJ2-2; 8 bases agree with TRBD1. J gave up 6 bases and V 1 base, and 13 bases lay outside the gene matches. The CDR3 runs to 18 residues. Germline V gene sequence: CDR1 SNHLY, CDR2 FYNNEI. CDR3 DNA sequence: TGTGCCAGCAGTGAAGATGGGCGCAGGGGGCGGCGGTCCGGGGAGCTGTTTTTT. Its protein is CASSEDGRRGRRSGELFF.

This clone was seen once. V gene TRBV18 combines with J gene TRBJ2-1, with a possible D match to TRBD2 (6 bases). Looked up from germline, CDR1 is KGHSH and CDR2 is LQKENI. The V and J ends lost 4 bases and 4 bases respectively, with 26 bases between them. CDR3 length equals 19 residues. CDR3 sequence: CASSLPPEAGRTKYNEQFF. In nucleotides, the CDR3 is TGTGCCAGCTCACTCCCCCCCGAGGCCGGTCGGACTAAGTACAATGAGCAGTTCTTC.

Points on this clone: Given a much more abundant clone one base away, this may be a read error. The chain employs TRBV5-1 and TRBJ1-6; 9 positions match TRBD1. Trimming at V came to 5 bases and at J to 11 bases, leaving 8 bases not matched to a gene. This CDR3 is 14 amino acids long. Germline V gives CDR1 SGHRS, CDR2 YFSETQ. DNA for the CDR3: TGCGCCAGCAGGCCCGGGACAGGGAATCCACCCCTCCACTTT. Translating gives CASRPGTGNPPLHF.

This clone was recorded a few times. As DNA, the CDR3 is TGTGCCAGCAGAATGCTAGCCCTAGCGGGAGGGAATGAGCAGTTCTTC. This encodes CASRMLALAGGNEQFF. This chain connects TRBV6-6 to TRBJ2-1, with 12 bases matching TRBD2. From germline, CDR1 is MNHNY and CDR2 SVGAGI (reference sequence). The J segment lost 7 bases and the V segment lost 6 bases, leaving 10 bases of the junction unmatched. The CDR3 covers 16 residues.

There are many counts of this clone. The sample has other DNA sequences that encode this CDR3 too. J is TRBJ1-1 and V is TRBV18; TRBD1 agrees at 10 bases. The CDR3 covers 15 residues. Looked up from germline, CDR1 is KGHSH and CDR2 is LQKENI. Trimming removed 2 bases from V and 4 bases from J; junction bases left unmatched: 4. CDR3 in amino acids: CASSPTGQGSTEAFF. CDR3 sequence (DNA): TGTGCCAGCTCACCAACGGGACAGGGGAGCACTGAAGCTTTCTTT. The entire variable domain, with the rest obtained from reference TRBV18 and TRBJ1-1, is as follows: NAGVMQNPRHLVRRRGQEARLRCSPMKGHSHVYWYRQLPEEGLKFMVYLQKENIIDESGMPKERFSAEFPKEGPSILRIQQVVRGDSAAYFCASSPTGQGSTEAFFGQGTRLTVV.

The gene calls are TRBV5-1 and TRBJ2-6; no firm D call. In germline, CDR1 is SGHRS, CDR2 YFSETQ. Trimming took 6 bases from V and 0 from J, leaving 4 bases between them. The CDR3 extends over 13 amino acids. CDR3 loop: CASKSSGANVLTF. CDR3 nucleotide sequence: TGCGCCAGCAAAAGCTCTGGGGCCAACGTCCTGACTTTC.

The chain couples TRBV15 to TRBJ2-7, with 9 positions matching TRBD1. The junction had 9 bases not matched to a gene; V was cut back by 3 bases and J by 6 bases. The germline V gene has CDR1 LNHNV and CDR2 YYDKDF (reference sequence). The CDR3 is made up of 15 amino acids. DNA of the CDR3: TGTGCCACCAGCAGCCCGGGACAGGGCGTCTCCGAGCAGTACTTC. Translation gives CATSSPGQGVSEQYF. Supplemented by reference TRBV15 and TRBJ2-7, the full variable domain reads DAMVIQNPRYQVTQFGKPVTLSCSQTLNHNVMYWYQQKSSQAPKLLFHYYDKDFNNEADTPDNFQSRRPNTSFCFLDIRSPGLGDTAMYLCATSSPGQGVSEQYFGPGTRLTVT.

The rearrangement links TRBV18 to TRBJ2-7; TRBD2 agrees at 9 bases. Germline CDR1 and CDR2: KGHSH and LQKENI. J was trimmed by 6 bases and V by 3 bases; bases with no gene match: 3. The CDR3 sequence is 13 residues long. CDR3 coding DNA: TGTGCCAGCTCACCGGCGGGAGGGGCCGAGCAGTACTTC. Translation gives CASSPAGGAEQYF.

The table lists this clone with many counts. The chain carries TRBV2 and TRBJ1-1; possible D gene TRBD1, 6 bases. V gave up 3 bases and J gave up 8 bases, with 10 bases separating them. The CDR3 has 12 residues. Germline assignment: CDR1 SNHLY and CDR2 FYNNEI. CDR3 amino acids: CASSEWRGEAFF. In DNA form, the CDR3 reads TGTGCCAGCAGTGAGTGGAGGGGGGAAGCTTTCTTT.